The 20 T cell receptor beta chains given below trace back to one sample, sequenced in a study of blood T cell repertoires in COVID-19. Only in-frame clones appear in the TCRdb table, and some are missing; sequencing was by immunoSEQ multiplex PCR. Among about 200,000 clones listed, roughly 89% were seen once. The sequenced sample was peripheral blood. The source of these receptors is a man in his forties or fifties with acute or convalescent COVID-19.

The V and J genes are TRBV19 and TRBJ2-7; 9 bases are shared with TRBD2. The CDR3 consists of 15 residues. The V segment lost 5 bases and the J segment 0 bases; nucleotides outside the gene matches: 5. CDR1 and CDR2 (germline): LNHDA, SQIVND (reference sequence). The CDR3 here is CASSVTSGPSYEQYF. The CDR3, as DNA: TGTGCCAGTAGTGTAACTAGCGGGCCCTCCTACGAGCAGTACTTC.

This CDR3 reads CASSPRGTNYGYTF. CDR3 sequence (DNA): TGTGCCAGCAGCCCCCGGGGTACTAACTATGGCTACACCTTC. The V and J genes are TRBV4-2 and TRBJ1-2; no clear D gene. The CDR3 is 14 residues long. Germline loops: CDR1 LGHNA, CDR2 YNFKEQ. The V and J ends lost 4 bases and 0 bases respectively, with 9 bases between them.

The CDR3 bases are TGTGCCAGCAGCCACCCCCAGGGTATGGACTATGGCTACACCTTC. It encodes CASSHPQGMDYGYTF. This sequence joins TRBV3-1 (or the pseudogene TRBV3-2) and TRBJ1-2, with a weak D call TRBD1 (5 bases). The germline V gene encodes CDR1 LGHDT and CDR2 YNNKEL (reference sequence). The CDR3 is 15 residues long. V was clipped by 3 bases and J by 3 bases, with 14 bases between them.

This rearrangement joins TRBV28 to TRBJ2-7; 10 bases match TRBD1. Germline CDR1 and CDR2: MDHEN and SYDVKM. The length of the CDR3 is 15 residues. J gave up 2 bases and V 3 bases, and 4 bases lay outside the gene matches. The CDR3 DNA follows: TGTGCCAGCAGTTTCCCCGGGACAGGGGCCTACGAGCAGTACTTC. This sequence encodes CASSFPGTGAYEQYF.

Here the CDR3 reads CASSRMPQADTQYF. CDR3 coding DNA: TGTGCCAGCAGCCGGATGCCTCAGGCAGATACGCAGTATTTT. The genes are TRBV3-1 (or the pseudogene TRBV3-2) and TRBJ2-3; no firm D call. V dropped 4 bases and J dropped 4 bases, with 12 bases sitting between them. The CDR3 has 14 residues. The germline V gene has CDR1 LGHDT and CDR2 YNNKEL (reference sequence).

This clone occurred once. V gene TRBV6-5 combines with J gene TRBJ2-1; TRBD1 matches 9 bases. Germline values: CDR1 MNHEY, CDR2 SVGAGI. This CDR3 contains 13 residues. V shed 8 bases, J shed 3 bases, and the junction held 2 bases outside the gene matches. The CDR3 DNA reads as TGTGCCAGCGAGGGACAGGGCTACAATGAGCAGTTCTTC. This codes for CASEGQGYNEQFF.

The chain employs TRBV19 and TRBJ1-1; no firm D call. V lost 6 bases to trimming and J lost 3 bases, with 17 bases between them. Germline V gene data show CDR1 as LNHDA and CDR2 as SQIVND (reference sequence). The CDR3 spans 15 residues. The CDR3 reads CASSTLWGGHTEAFF. Here the CDR3 DNA reads TGTGCCAGTAGCACTCTTTGGGGAGGGCACACTGAAGCTTTCTTT.

V gene TRBV6-5 combines with J gene TRBJ2-7; D possibly corresponds to TRBD1 (6 bases). Germline CDR1 and CDR2: MNHEY and SVGAGI. With 0 bases removed from V and 3 bases from J, the gap between germline ends came to 12 bases. The CDR3 length is 15 residues. CDR3 sequence reads: CASSYSPLDSYEQYF. The CDR3 nucleotides read TGTGCCAGCAGTTACTCACCCCTGGACAGCTACGAGCAGTACTTC.

In the case of this clone: At the DNA level, this CDR3 is encoded by other sequences in the same sample as well. V gene TRBV5-1 combines with J gene TRBJ2-1, with D possibly being TRBD2 (5 bases). Germline CDR1 reads SGHRS; CDR2 reads YFSETQ. This CDR3 has 14 amino acids. V was shortened by 1 base and J by 2 bases, with 7 bases between the two germline ends. This chain's CDR3 is CASSLSGAYNEQFF. CDR3 DNA sequence: TGCGCCAGCAGCTTGAGCGGCGCCTACAATGAGCAGTTCTTC.

The chain joins TRBV28 to TRBJ2-3; possible D gene TRBD2, 7 bases. The CDR3 is 13 amino acids. V lost 7 bases and J lost 6, with 14 bases in between. Germline CDR1 and CDR2: MDHEN and SYDVKM. CDR3: CASTGGSGDTQYF. As DNA, the CDR3 is TGTGCCAGCACGGGGGGCTCAGGGGATACGCAGTATTTT.

This chain uses TRBV28 with TRBJ1-5, with a tentative D call TRBD1 (6 bases). Germline CDR1 is MDHEN and CDR2 is SYDVKM. CDR3 length: 15 amino acids. The V end lost 6 bases, the J end lost 7 bases, and 19 bases lay between the germline ends. DNA of the CDR3: TGTGCCAGCAGCGAGACTGGGGGGGCGGACCAGCCCCAGCATTTT. Protein sequence: CASSETGGADQPQHF.

V and J are TRBV18 and TRBJ2-5, with TRBD2 matching 9 bases. The germline V gene encodes CDR1 KGHSH and CDR2 LQKENI. Trimming at V came to 3 bases and at J to 2 bases, leaving 4 bases not matched to a gene. There are 15 residues in the CDR3. The CDR3 bases are TGTGCCAGCTCACCCAGACTAGCGGAACAAGAGACCCAGTACTTC. It yields the protein CASSPRLAEQETQYF.

This chain links TRBV6-5 with TRBJ2-7; maybe TRBD2 (6 bases). The CDR3 length is 14 residues. Between the trimmed V and J ends, which lost 5 bases and 4 bases, there was a span of 15 bases. Germline lookup yields CDR1 MNHEY and CDR2 SVGAGI. In DNA, the CDR3 is TGTGCCAGCAGTCCGGGACTCTCTTCTTACGAGCAGTACGTC. Its translation: CASSPGLSSYEQYV.

The rearrangement joins TRBV18 to TRBJ2-3; D gene ambiguous. Germline CDR1 KGHSH, CDR2 LQKENI. The V end was cut by 5 bases, the J end by 0 bases, with 6 bases between. CDR3 size: 13 residues. For the CDR3, the DNA is TGTGCCAGCTCATCCCCTAGCACAGATACGCAGTATTTT. This translates into CASSSPSTDTQYF.

The chain employs TRBV7-2 and TRBJ2-7; TRBD2 aligns across 8 bases. Germline CDR1 reads SGHTA; CDR2 reads FQGNSA. CDR3 length: 18 amino acids. With 1 base clipped from V and 0 bases from J, the junction kept 11 bases outside the gene matches. The CDR3 here is CASSLGRGSGISSYEQYF. For the CDR3, the DNA is TGTGCCAGCAGCTTAGGGAGGGGTAGCGGGATTAGCTCCTACGAGCAGTACTTC.

This clone appeared many times. V usage is TRBV7-2 and J usage is TRBJ2-7; 7 bases are shared with TRBD1. There are 15 residues in the CDR3. Germline assignment: CDR1 SGHTA and CDR2 FQGNSA. J lost 1 base, V lost 6 bases, and 9 bases had no gene match. CDR3 amino acids: CASSLKGAASYEQYF. In DNA form, the CDR3 reads TGTGCCAGCAGTTTGAAGGGGGCCGCGTCCTACGAGCAGTACTTC.

J is TRBJ2-1 and V is TRBV6-2 or TRBV6-3; 8 bases are shared with TRBD2. The CDR3 is made up of 17 amino acids. J gave up 9 bases and V 2 bases, and 15 bases lay outside the gene matches. Germline values: CDR1 MNHEY, CDR2 SVGEGT. CDR3 loop: CASSYRLAGYGSIEQFF. The CDR3 DNA is TGTGCCAGCAGTTACAGGTTAGCGGGGTATGGATCCATTGAGCAGTTCTTC.

The chain has TRBV6-1 and TRBJ1-1, with D possibly matching TRBD1 (5 bases). This CDR3 spans 16 amino acids. Germline V gene data show CDR1 as MNHNS and CDR2 as SASEGT. Trimming pared 4 bases from V and 3 bases from J, leaving 18 bases between. The CDR3 reads CASSGLQNRFDTEAFF. Written as DNA, the CDR3 is TGTGCCAGCAGTGGCCTTCAGAACAGGTTCGACACTGAAGCTTTCTTT.

This chain connects TRBV18 to TRBJ1-4, with D hard to call. The germline gives CDR1 KGHSH, CDR2 LQKENI. V shed 5 bases and J shed 8 bases, with 21 bases lying between them. The CDR3 contains 16 residues. CDR3 nucleotide sequence: TGTGCCAGCTCATCTAACGGGGATCTCTTAGGGGAAAAACTGTTTTTT. Amino acid sequence: CASSSNGDLLGEKLFF.

The rearrangement links TRBV15 to TRBJ2-5; tentative D call: TRBD1 (6 bases). The CDR3 sequence is 15 residues long. The germline V gene has CDR1 LNHNV and CDR2 YYDKDF (reference sequence). Between the trimmed V and J ends, which lost 4 bases and 2 bases, there was a span of 14 bases. In DNA form, the CDR3 reads TGTGCCACCAGCACGGGACAAGTGATTCAAGAGACCCAGTACTTC. Translation gives CATSTGQVIQETQYF.